Listed below are T cell receptor beta chains from one sample, sequenced in a study of identical twins. TCRdb re-called the 5' RACE reads through MiXCR, storing one row per CDR3 protein. The profile shows around 450,000 distinct CDR3 sequences, 11% to 15% of them singletons. These data also featured in a second study, about yellow fever vaccine responses in identical twins.

The sequencing sample was made of CD4+ T cells sorted from blood. These receptors came from a woman younger than 30 in good health. The CDR3 runs from the conserved cysteine through the conserved F or W. The D gene is left open where the match is weak. Some rows mark clone size as missing; the rest say once, few, many or name a class of expanded clone.

size: few
J: TRBJ2-3
V: TRBV20-1
D: -
DNA: TGCAGTGCTAGGCAGCGGGCCACAGATACGCAGTATTTT
CDR3: CSARQRATDTQYF

size: few
J: TRBJ2-2
V: TRBV7-9
D: TRBD2
DNA: TGTGCCAGCACCCTCGGTGGGGGGGCCGGGGAGCTGTTTTTT
CDR3: CASTLGGGAGELFF

size: few
J: TRBJ2-1
V: TRBV11-2
D: -
DNA: TGTGCCAGCAGCTGGCTAACGGGGGTCCTATCGAGTGAGCAGTTCTTC
CDR3: CASSWLTGVLSSEQFF

size: few
J: TRBJ2-3
V: TRBV20-1
D: TRBD2
DNA: TGCAGTGCTTGGCCGGGACTAGCGGGAGTCCCAGATACGCAGTATTTT
CDR3: CSAWPGLAGVPDTQYF

size: -
J: TRBJ2-2
V: TRBV7-2
D: -
DNA: TGTGCCAGCAGCTTAGTTCCCACCGGGGAGCTGTTTTTT
CDR3: CASSLVPTGELFF

size: few
J: TRBJ1-1
V: TRBV29-1
D: TRBD1
DNA: TGCAGCGTCAGAATCACAGGGGCGGGGAACACTGAAGCTTTCTTT
CDR3: CSVRITGAGNTEAFF

size: many
J: TRBJ2-7
V: TRBV7-2
D: TRBD2
DNA: TGTGCCAGCAGCTCGGGACTAGCGGCCTCCTACGAGCAGTACTTC
CDR3: CASSSGLAASYEQYF

size: many
J: TRBJ2-1
V: TRBV28
D: TRBD2
DNA: TGTGCCAGCAGAATCGCCCCGACCGATAGCGGGAGAATGAACGGTGAGCAGTTCTTC
CDR3: CASRIAPTDSGRMNGEQFF

size: -
J: TRBJ2-3
V: TRBV20-1
D: -
DNA: TGCAGTGCTAGAGATCAGGCGCCCACAGATACGCAGTATTTT
CDR3: CSARDQAPTDTQYF

size: -
J: TRBJ2-7
V: TRBV2
D: -
DNA: TGTGCCAGCAGTGACTTGGGTTACGAGCAGTACTTC
CDR3: CASSDLGYEQYF

size: -
J: TRBJ2-7
V: TRBV19
D: TRBD2
DNA: TGTGCCAGTAGTATAGGACCCGGGAGGGAGTACGAGCAGTACTTC
CDR3: CASSIGPGREYEQYF

size: few
J: TRBJ1-1
V: TRBV12-3/TRBV12-4
D: TRBD1
DNA: TGTGCCAGCAGTGGCGGGACAGCGAGAAACACTGAAGCTTTCTTT
CDR3: CASSGGTARNTEAFF

size: -
J: TRBJ2-1
V: TRBV7-2
D: -
DNA: TGTGCCAGCAGCTTACAGGGGTCGCATGAGCAGTTCTTC
CDR3: CASSLQGSHEQFF

size: -
J: TRBJ2-3
V: TRBV7-8
D: -
DNA: TGTGCCAGCAGCTTAGGGGCGAAGGGGATAGATACGCAGTATTTT
CDR3: CASSLGAKGIDTQYF

size: -
J: TRBJ2-1
V: TRBV7-3
D: TRBD1
DNA: TGTGCCAGCAGCTTAACGGGACAGGGGGCAAGGAATGAGCAGTTCTTC
CDR3: CASSLTGQGARNEQFF

size: -
J: TRBJ2-2
V: TRBV19
D: -
DNA: TGTGCCAGTAGTATCGGCGCGGTAGTGGCCGGGGAGCTGTTTTTT
CDR3: CASSIGAVVAGELFF

size: -
J: TRBJ2-4
V: TRBV12-3/TRBV12-4
D: TRBD2
DNA: TGTGCCATCAGTTTCTTTGGGGGTAGCGGGTTCGGGCCCAAAAACATTCAGTACTTC
CDR3: CAISFFGGSGFGPKNIQYF

size: -
J: TRBJ2-2
V: TRBV6-7
D: -
DNA: TGTGCCAGCAGTTACTCTAGGCAGCTGAACACCGGGGAGCTGTTTTTT
CDR3: CASSYSRQLNTGELFF

size: -
J: TRBJ2-1
V: TRBV9
D: TRBD1
DNA: TGTGCCAGCAGCGTAGCCAACAGGGGTTCCTACAATGAGCAGTTCTTC
CDR3: CASSVANRGSYNEQFF

size: many
J: TRBJ2-3
V: TRBV7-2
D: -
DNA: TGTGCCAGCAGCTTAGACGGGGCCACAGATACGCAGTATTTT
CDR3: CASSLDGATDTQYF

size: few
J: TRBJ2-7
V: TRBV5-1
D: TRBD1
DNA: TGCGCCAGCAGCTTGCGGGACAGGGCCCACGAGCAGTACTTC
CDR3: CASSLRDRAHEQYF

size: -
J: TRBJ1-5
V: TRBV5-5
D: -
DNA: TGTGCCAGCAGTCTCGTGACAGGCCAGCCCCAGCATTTT
CDR3: CASSLVTGQPQHF

size: few
J: TRBJ2-5
V: TRBV11-2
D: -
DNA: TGTGCCAGCAGCTTAGAGGGGGCGACTAGAGGATCTGAGACCCAGTACTTC
CDR3: CASSLEGATRGSETQYF